Listed below are T cell receptor beta chains from one sample, sequenced in a study of shared clonotypes between healthy human individuals. Clones were read by immunoSEQ multiplex PCR, and TCRdb kept only the in-frame ones, dropping some. The sample includes approximately 500,000 clones, around 74% seen only once; the top ten take around 13%. Sequencing input: PBMCs. These receptors were collected from a woman aged 40-49 years in good health. Some clones in this sample may be carry-over from other donors' samples. Both conserved end residues are part of each CDR3. The D gene is left open where the match is weak. The size entry is marked missing in some rows and otherwise reads once, few, many or a size class.

D gene	clone size	J gene	V gene	CDR3 protein	CDR3 DNA
-	-	TRBJ2-7	TRBV2	CATYAGKGIGHEQYF	TGTGCCACCTACGCTGGAAAGGGTATTGGACACGAGCAGTACTTC
-	-	TRBJ2-1	TRBV6-5	CASSYSSTLYEQFF	TGTGCCAGCAGTTACTCATCGACTCTGTATGAGCAGTTCTTC
TRBD2	many	TRBJ2-1	TRBV6-1	CASSESAGRGDNEQFF	TGTGCCAGCAGTGAATCCGCAGGGAGGGGAGACAATGAGCAGTTCTTC
-	-	TRBJ2-7	TRBV11-2	CASSFPYGRRYEQYF	TGTGCCAGCAGCTTCCCTTACGGGAGACGGTACGAGCAGTACTTC
-	-	TRBJ1-5	TRBV2	CASSDFNNQPQHF	TGTGCCAGCAGTGACTTTAACAATCAGCCCCAGCATTTT
-	-	TRBJ2-3	TRBV5-1	CASRRPGDTQYF	TGCGCCAGCAGGCGCCCGGGGGATACGCAGTATTTT
-	-	TRBJ2-7	TRBV4-2	CASSQDGYRSYEQYF	TGTGCCAGCAGCCAAGATGGATACCGCTCCTACGAGCAGTACTTC
TRBD2	once	TRBJ2-7	TRBV18	CASSAAGVYEQYF	TGTGCCAGCTCAGCAGCGGGAGTCTACGAGCAGTACTTC
-	-	TRBJ2-7	TRBV27	CASSFSGVYEQYF	TGTGCCAGCAGTTTCTCGGGAGTCTACGAGCAGTACTTC
-	few	TRBJ2-3	TRBV30	CAWSAGGDTQYF	TGTGCCTGGAGTGCTGGGGGAGATACGCAGTATTTT
-	-	TRBJ1-4	TRBV5-1	CASSPRQSEPEKLFF	TGCGCCAGCAGCCCGAGACAGTCCGAGCCTGAAAAACTGTTTTTT
TRBD2	-	TRBJ2-7	TRBV2	CASTGTSGRAEGEQYF	TGTGCCAGCACCGGGACTAGCGGGAGGGCCGAGGGTGAGCAGTACTTC
-	-	TRBJ2-5	TRBV14	CASSQDLWETQYF	TGTGCCAGCAGCCAGGACCTTTGGGAGACCCAGTACTTC
-	many	TRBJ2-2	TRBV2	CASSEGQGRAGELFF	TGTGCCAGCAGTGAGGGGCAGGGGAGGGCCGGGGAGCTGTTTTTT
TRBD2	many	TRBJ2-1	TRBV7-2	CASKPGLAGDEQFF	TGTGCCAGCAAACCGGGACTAGCGGGAGATGAGCAGTTCTTC
TRBD1	-	TRBJ2-1	TRBV18	CASSPLGTANEQFF	TGTGCCAGCTCACCGCTTGGGACAGCCAATGAGCAGTTCTTC
-	-	TRBJ2-1	TRBV13	CASSGAGGSSYNEQFF	TGTGCCAGCAGCGGCGCGGGCGGCAGCTCCTACAATGAGCAGTTCTTC
TRBD2	-	TRBJ2-2	TRBV27	CASSLVWLAGGAGELFF	TGTGCCAGCAGTTTAGTGTGGCTAGCGGGAGGGGCCGGGGAGCTGTTTTTT
-	-	TRBJ1-2	TRBV7-9	CASSPRVAAGGYTF	TGTGCCAGCAGCCCCCGGGTGGCGGCGGGGGGCTACACCTTC
TRBD2	-	TRBJ2-1	TRBV5-1	CASSDSGRASYNEQFF	TGCGCCAGCAGTGATAGCGGGAGGGCCTCCTACAATGAGCAGTTCTTC
TRBD1	-	TRBJ1-1	TRBV9	CASSARGDSSEAFF	TGTGCCAGCAGCGCCAGGGGGGACAGCTCGGAAGCTTTCTTT
-	-	TRBJ2-3	TRBV30	CAWSGLDTQYF	TGTGCCTGGAGTGGCCTAGATACGCAGTATTTT
-	-	TRBJ2-7	TRBV2	CASRMPDSASYEQYF	TGTGCCAGCAGAATGCCGGACAGCGCATCCTACGAGCAGTACTTC
-	few	TRBJ2-7	TRBV10-1	CASPSDPGLPSDEQYF	TGCGCCAGCCCATCAGATCCGGGCCTCCCCTCGGACGAGCAGTACTTC
-	-	TRBJ2-1	TRBV10-2	CASRAGQGGRGLEQFF	TGCGCCAGCAGAGCGGGACAAGGTGGGAGAGGATTAGAGCAGTTCTTC
-	once	TRBJ2-1	TRBV11-2	CASSVGAYNEQFF	TGTGCCAGCAGCGTCGGTGCATACAATGAGCAGTTCTTC
-	-	TRBJ2-1	TRBV6-1	CEWTVNEQFF	TGTGAATGGACCGTCAATGAGCAGTTCTTC